Detailed here is one T cell receptor beta chain. Its antigen is currently unknown. The ends lost 5 bases at V and 3 bases at J; junction bases unmatched: 16. This CDR3 contains 18 residues. Germline CDR1 is SGHVS and CDR2 is FQNEAQ. This sample was included in a study of cytomegalovirus exposure and HLA in healthy donors. Study-wide points: A later analysis reported that several of the most significant clusters appeared to be linked to common viral pathogens, among them Epstein-Barr virus. It was 150 or so TCR beta chains that were listed as cytomegalovirus-associated. About 90% or about 30% of the time was how often most TCR beta V segments were productive, according to an earlier analysis.

The study ran its PCR with 60 Vbeta and 13 Jbeta primers. Sequenced by immunoSEQ multiplex PCR; TCRdb stores in-frame clones only, minus some. The sample carries 180,000 or so clones, around nine tenths recorded once. Donors in the study were healthy people who gave bone marrow. Input material: PBMCs. This chain links TRBV7-8 with TRBJ2-7; TRBD1 matches 10 bases. This sequence originates from a woman in her 30s in good health and CMV-seronegative. The CDR3 nucleotides are TGTGCCAGCAGCGTCTTACACCTCCGGGACAGGGGAGACTACGAGCAGTACTTC. This encodes CASSVLHLRDRGDYEQYF.